This TCR beta chain came from a study of T cell responses to AZD1222 COVID-19 vaccine. Sequencing was performed with immunoSEQ multiplex PCR; in TCRdb, only in-frame clones are kept and a portion is missing. The sample has over 75,000 clones; about 89% are singletons. V was shortened by 1 base and J by 0 bases, with 3 bases between the two germline ends. The germline V gene has CDR1 SGHNT and CDR2 YENEEA. The CDR3 runs 13 residues. In the case of this clone: The sample has other DNA sequences that encode this CDR3 too.

This sequence joins TRBV11-3 and TRBJ1-1; D unresolved. This specimen was peripheral blood, taken on day 0 of AZD1222 vaccination. This receptor was taken from an adult in good health. The chain's CDR3 is CASSLGMNTEAFF. The CDR3 DNA sequence: TGTGCCAGCAGCTTAGGAATGAACACTGAAGCTTTCTTT.